A single sample gave rise to the 11 T cell receptor beta chains below, sequenced in a study of cytomegalovirus exposure and HLA in healthy donors. The PCR was carried out with 60 Vbeta primers and 13 Jbeta primers. TCRdb keeps only in-frame clones here, not all; method: immunoSEQ multiplex PCR. The sample carries approximately 100,000 clones, about 80% recorded once. The sequenced sample was PBMCs. The receptors come from a man aged 40-49 years in good health and CMV-seronegative.

The chain employs TRBV28 and TRBJ1-1; D ambiguous. The CDR3 runs 14 residues. The V and J ends lost 6 bases and 4 bases respectively, with 15 bases between them. Per the germline V gene, CDR1 is MDHEN and CDR2 is SYDVKM. The DNA for the CDR3 is TGTGCCAGCAGCCCTTCACTCCGGTTCACTGAAGCTTTCTTT. It specifies CASSPSLRFTEAFF.

The chain joins TRBV29-1 to TRBJ1-2; 12 bases align to TRBD1. This CDR3 has 14 amino acids. Germline V gene data show CDR1 as SQVTM and CDR2 as ANQGSEA. V trimming: 5 bases; J trimming: 7 bases; junction bases outside the gene matches: 8. DNA of the CDR3: TGCAGCGTTCAACCGGGACAGGGGGCCTCTGGCTACACCTTC. Translated: CSVQPGQGASGYTF.

The chain has TRBV21-1 and TRBJ1-6; the D call in the table, TRBD1, was not verified against the DNA. TRBV21-1 is a pseudogene. The CDR3 is made up of 15 amino acids. CDR3 in amino acids: CASSRGQGKWSPLHF. The DNA of the CDR3 is TGTGCCAGCAGCAGGGGACAGGGGAAATGGTCACCCCTCCACTTT.

The V and J genes are TRBV7-2 and TRBJ1-6; TRBD1 might be the D (6 bases). The CDR3 runs 16 residues. Trimming shortened V by 5 bases and J by 1 base, and 12 bases separated the two germline ends. Germline CDR1 SGHTA, CDR2 FQGNSA. CDR3 amino acids: CASSPKGVSYNSPLHF. CDR3 nucleotides: TGTGCCAGCAGCCCAAAGGGGGTTTCCTATAATTCACCCCTCCACTTT.

Concerning this clone: The sample contains more than one DNA sequence encoding this CDR3. The CDR3 nucleotides are TGCGCCAGCAGCTTGGACCGCGGCGGGAATGAGCAGTTCTTC. Amino acid sequence: CASSLDRGGNEQFF. The chain couples TRBV5-1 to TRBJ2-1; D possibly corresponds to TRBD2 (5 bases). The V end was cut by 0 bases, the J end by 7 bases, with 11 bases between. Germline CDR1 and CDR2: SGHRS and YFSETQ. The CDR3 totals 14 residues.

This chain links TRBV7-2 with TRBJ2-7; a possible D gene is TRBD1 (5 bases). Trimming cost V 5 bases and J 3 bases, with 11 bases left between them. CDR3 length equals 13 residues. Germline V gene sequence: CDR1 SGHTA, CDR2 FQGNSA. DNA of the CDR3: TGTGCCAGCAGCCGTTCAGGGATCTACGAGCAGTACTTC. Translation gives CASSRSGIYEQYF.

There are a few counts of this clone. This chain joins TRBV6-5 and TRBJ2-7; tentatively, D is TRBD1 (5 bases). From germline, CDR1 is MNHEY and CDR2 SVGAGI. With 2 bases removed from V and 4 bases from J, the gap between germline ends came to 12 bases. The CDR3 contains 14 residues. The CDR3 is CASSYSRESYEQYV. In nucleotides, the CDR3 is TGTGCCAGCAGTTACAGCAGGGAATCTTACGAGCAGTACGTC.

This clone turned up a few times. The chain is built from TRBV6-6 and TRBJ2-7; D call uncertain. Germline CDR1 reads MNHNY; CDR2 reads SVGAGI (reference sequence). This CDR3 is built from 15 residues. The V gene lost 2 bases and the J gene lost 6 bases, with 17 bases spanning the gap. The CDR3 protein is CASSYPTVPSGEQYF. The CDR3 DNA reads TGTGCCAGCAGTTACCCCACGGTCCCCTCCGGCGAGCAGTACTTC.

The V gene is TRBV7-2, the J gene TRBJ2-5; D perhaps matches TRBD1 (6 bases). With 5 bases removed from V and 1 base from J, the gap between germline ends came to 8 bases. The CDR3 extends over 13 amino acids. Germline values: CDR1 SGHTA, CDR2 FQGNSA. CDR3 region: CASSPGAQETQYF. DNA for the CDR3: TGTGCCAGCAGCCCAGGGGCCCAAGAGACCCAGTACTTC.

The chain carries TRBV6-5 and TRBJ1-2, with D maybe TRBD1 (6 bases). V was clipped by 5 bases and J by 3 bases, with 16 bases between them. CDR1 is MNHEY, CDR2 SVGAGI, per germline. The CDR3 runs 15 residues. CDR3 DNA sequence: TGTGCCAGCAGTCCAAACGGCCAGGGGTACTATGGCTACACCTTC. Translation gives CASSPNGQGYYGYTF.

This clone has more than one count but fewer than ten. The CDR3 nucleotides read TGTGCCAGCAGCTTAGTTTGGAGGGGTGGCTACACCTTC. It translates to CASSLVWRGGYTF. The chain employs TRBV7-2 and TRBJ1-2; TRBD1 might be the D (5 bases). The germline CDR1 and CDR2 sequences are SGHTA and FQGNSA. The CDR3 totals 13 residues. The germline V and J ends were trimmed by 1 base and 7 bases, with 10 bases remaining between them.